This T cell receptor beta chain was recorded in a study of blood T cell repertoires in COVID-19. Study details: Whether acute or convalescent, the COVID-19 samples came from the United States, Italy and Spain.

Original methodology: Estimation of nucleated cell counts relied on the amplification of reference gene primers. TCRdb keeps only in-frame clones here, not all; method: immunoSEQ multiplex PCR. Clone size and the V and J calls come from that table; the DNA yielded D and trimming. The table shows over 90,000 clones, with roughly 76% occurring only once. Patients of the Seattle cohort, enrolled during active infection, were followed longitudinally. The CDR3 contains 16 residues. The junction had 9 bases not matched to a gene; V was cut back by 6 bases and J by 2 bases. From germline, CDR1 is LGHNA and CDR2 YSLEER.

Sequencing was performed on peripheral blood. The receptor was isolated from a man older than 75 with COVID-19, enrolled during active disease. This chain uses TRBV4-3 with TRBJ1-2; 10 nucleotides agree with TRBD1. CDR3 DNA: TGCGCCAGCAGATTTTCCGGGACAGGGGAAAACTATGGCTACACCTTC. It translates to CASRFSGTGENYGYTF.